The entry below gives a single T cell receptor (beta chain) sequence along with its context. Authors' data handling: Reference gene primer amplification gave estimated nucleated cell counts. The protocol was immunoSEQ multiplex PCR, while the TCRdb copy is restricted to in-frame clones and leaves out a portion. V and J calls and clone size come straight from that table; D and trimming were deduced from the DNA. Here the sample spans approximately 120,000 clones, around 90% being singletons. This entry comes from a study of blood T cell repertoires in COVID-19. Study summary: Samples representing acute and convalescent COVID-19 were sourced from the United States, Italy and Spain. PBMCs, B-cell-depleted T cells, or T cells provided the cDNA or gDNA that made up the material.

Germline V gene sequence: CDR1 MNHEY, CDR2 SVGAGI. This CDR3 comprises 15 residues. V was trimmed by 5 bases and J by 0 bases, leaving 11 bases between them. Sequences were obtained from peripheral blood. The chain links TRBV6-5 to TRBJ1-5; tentative D call: TRBD1 (5 bases). The receptor's source is a human donor in a cohort sampled during active COVID-19. Written as DNA, the CDR3 is TGTGCCAGCAGTCCAACAGGAGTTAGCAATCAGCCCCAGCATTTT. Residues: CASSPTGVSNQPQHF.